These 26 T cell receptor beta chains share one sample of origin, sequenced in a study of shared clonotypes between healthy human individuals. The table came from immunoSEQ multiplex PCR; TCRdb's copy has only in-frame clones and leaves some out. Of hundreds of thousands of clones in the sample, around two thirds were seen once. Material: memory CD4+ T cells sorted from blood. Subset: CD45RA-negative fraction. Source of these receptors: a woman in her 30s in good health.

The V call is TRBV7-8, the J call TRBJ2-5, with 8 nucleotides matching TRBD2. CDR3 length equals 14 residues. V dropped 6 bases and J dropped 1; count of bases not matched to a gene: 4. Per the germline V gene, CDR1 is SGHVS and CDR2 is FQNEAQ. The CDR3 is CASRGSGVQETQYF. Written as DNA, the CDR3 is TGTGCCAGCAGAGGTAGCGGGGTCCAAGAGACCCAGTACTTC.

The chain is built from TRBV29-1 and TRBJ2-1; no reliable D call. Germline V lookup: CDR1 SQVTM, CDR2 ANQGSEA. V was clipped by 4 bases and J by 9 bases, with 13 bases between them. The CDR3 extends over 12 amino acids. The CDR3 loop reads CSVAIWEAEQFF. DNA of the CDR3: TGCAGCGTTGCCATTTGGGAAGCTGAGCAGTTCTTC.

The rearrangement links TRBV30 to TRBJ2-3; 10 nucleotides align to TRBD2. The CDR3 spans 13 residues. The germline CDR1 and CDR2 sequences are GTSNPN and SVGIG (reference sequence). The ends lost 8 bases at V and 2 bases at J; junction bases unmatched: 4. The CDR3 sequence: CAGTSENTDTQYF. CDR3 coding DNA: TGTGCCGGGACTAGCGAGAACACAGATACGCAGTATTTT.

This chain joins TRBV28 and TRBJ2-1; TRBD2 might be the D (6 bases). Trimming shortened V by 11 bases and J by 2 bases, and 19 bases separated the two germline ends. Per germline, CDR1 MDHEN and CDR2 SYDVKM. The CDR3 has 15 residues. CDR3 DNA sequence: TGTGCCTCCCTTAGCCGGGAGAGGACCTACAATGAGCAGTTCTTC. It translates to CASLSRERTYNEQFF.

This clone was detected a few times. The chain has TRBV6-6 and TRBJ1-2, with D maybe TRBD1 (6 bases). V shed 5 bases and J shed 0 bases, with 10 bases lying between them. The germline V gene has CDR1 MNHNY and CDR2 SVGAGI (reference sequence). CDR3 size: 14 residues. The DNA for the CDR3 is TGTGCCAGCAGTACGACAGGCGCTAACTATGGCTACACCTTC. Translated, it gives CASSTTGANYGYTF.

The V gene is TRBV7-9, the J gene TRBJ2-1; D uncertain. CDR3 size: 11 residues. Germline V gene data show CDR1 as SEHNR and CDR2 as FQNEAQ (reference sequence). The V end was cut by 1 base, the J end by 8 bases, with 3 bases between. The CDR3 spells CASSLVDEQFF. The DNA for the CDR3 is TGTGCCAGCAGCTTAGTGGATGAGCAGTTCTTC.

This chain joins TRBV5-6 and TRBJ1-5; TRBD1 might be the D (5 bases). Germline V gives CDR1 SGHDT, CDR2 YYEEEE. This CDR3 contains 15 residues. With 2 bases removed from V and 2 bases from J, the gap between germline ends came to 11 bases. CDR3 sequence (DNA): TGTGCCAGCAGCTTACGGGGGTCAGGCAATCAGCCCCAGCATTTT. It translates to CASSLRGSGNQPQHF.

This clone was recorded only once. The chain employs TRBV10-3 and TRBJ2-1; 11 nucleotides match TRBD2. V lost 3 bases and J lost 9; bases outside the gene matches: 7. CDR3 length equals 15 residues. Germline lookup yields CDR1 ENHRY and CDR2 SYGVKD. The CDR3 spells CAISEASGRSGEQFF. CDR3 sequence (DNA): TGTGCCATCAGTGAAGCTAGCGGGAGGTCCGGTGAGCAGTTCTTC.

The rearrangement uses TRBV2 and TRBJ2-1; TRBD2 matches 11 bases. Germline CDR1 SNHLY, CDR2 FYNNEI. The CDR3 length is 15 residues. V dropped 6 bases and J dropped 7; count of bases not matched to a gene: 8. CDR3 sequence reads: CASRNSGRARNEQFF. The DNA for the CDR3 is TGTGCCAGCAGGAATAGCGGGAGGGCTCGGAATGAGCAGTTCTTC. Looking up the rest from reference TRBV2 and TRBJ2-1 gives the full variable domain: EPEVTQTPSHQVTQMGQEVILRCVPISNHLYFYWYRQILGQKVEFLVSFYNNEISEKSEIFDDQFSVERPDGSNFTLKIRSTKLEDSAMYFCASRNSGRARNEQFFGPGTRLTVL.

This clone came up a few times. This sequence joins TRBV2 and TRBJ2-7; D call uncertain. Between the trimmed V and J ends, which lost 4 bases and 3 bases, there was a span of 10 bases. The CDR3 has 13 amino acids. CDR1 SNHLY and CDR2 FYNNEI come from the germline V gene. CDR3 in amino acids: CASSVSTRYEQYF. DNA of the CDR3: TGTGCCAGCAGTGTGTCAACCCGCTACGAGCAGTACTTC.

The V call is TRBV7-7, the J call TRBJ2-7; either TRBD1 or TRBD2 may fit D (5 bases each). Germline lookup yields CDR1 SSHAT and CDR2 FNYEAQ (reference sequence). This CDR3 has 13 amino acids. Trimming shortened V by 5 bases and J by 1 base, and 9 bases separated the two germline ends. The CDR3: CASSVGTSYEQYF. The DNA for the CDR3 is TGTGCCAGCAGCGTCGGGACGTCCTACGAGCAGTACTTC.

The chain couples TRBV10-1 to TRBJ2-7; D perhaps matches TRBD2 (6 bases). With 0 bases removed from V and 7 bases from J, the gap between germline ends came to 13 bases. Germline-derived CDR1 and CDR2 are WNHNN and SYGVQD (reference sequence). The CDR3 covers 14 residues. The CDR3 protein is CASSESLAAGEQYF. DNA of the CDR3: TGCGCCAGCAGTGAGTCACTAGCCGCCGGGGAGCAGTACTTC.

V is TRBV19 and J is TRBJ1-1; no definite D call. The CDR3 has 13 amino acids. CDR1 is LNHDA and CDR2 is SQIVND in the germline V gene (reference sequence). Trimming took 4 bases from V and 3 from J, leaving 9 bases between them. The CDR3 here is CASSNQVDTEAFF. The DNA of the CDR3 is TGTGCCAGTAGTAATCAGGTGGACACTGAAGCTTTCTTT.

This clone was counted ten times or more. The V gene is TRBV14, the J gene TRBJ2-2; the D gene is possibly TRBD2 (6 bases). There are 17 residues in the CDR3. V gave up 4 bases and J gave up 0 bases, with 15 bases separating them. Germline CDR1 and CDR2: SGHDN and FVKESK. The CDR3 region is CASSPRGTFPNTGELFF. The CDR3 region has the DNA TGTGCCAGCAGCCCACGAGGGACTTTTCCGAACACCGGGGAGCTGTTTTTT.

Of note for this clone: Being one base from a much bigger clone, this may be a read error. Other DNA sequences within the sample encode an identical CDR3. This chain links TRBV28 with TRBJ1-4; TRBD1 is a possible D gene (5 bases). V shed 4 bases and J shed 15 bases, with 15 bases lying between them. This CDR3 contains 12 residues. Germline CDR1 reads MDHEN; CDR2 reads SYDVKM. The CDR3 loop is CASSSSTGRLFF. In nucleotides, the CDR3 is TGTGCCAGCAGTTCGTCAACGGGACGATTGTTTTTT.

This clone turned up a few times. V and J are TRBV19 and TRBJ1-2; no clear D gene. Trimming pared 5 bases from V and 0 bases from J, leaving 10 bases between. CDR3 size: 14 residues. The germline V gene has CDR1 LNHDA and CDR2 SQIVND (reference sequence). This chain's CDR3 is CASSFQIANYGYTF. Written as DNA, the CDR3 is TGTGCCAGTAGTTTCCAGATTGCTAACTATGGCTACACCTTC. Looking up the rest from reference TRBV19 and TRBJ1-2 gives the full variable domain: DGGITQSPKYLFRKEGQNVTLSCEQNLNHDAMYWYRQDPGQGLRLIYYSQIVNDFQKGDIAEGYSVSREKKESFPLTVTSAQKNPTAFYLCASSFQIANYGYTFGSGTRLTVV.

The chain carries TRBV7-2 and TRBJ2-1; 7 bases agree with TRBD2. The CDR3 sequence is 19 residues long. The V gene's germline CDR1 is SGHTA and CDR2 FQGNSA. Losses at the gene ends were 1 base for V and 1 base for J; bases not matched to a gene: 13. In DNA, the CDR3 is TGTGCCAGCAGCTTAGAGCGGCTAGCGGTCATAATTTCCTACAATGAGCAGTTCTTC. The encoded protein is CASSLERLAVIISYNEQFF.

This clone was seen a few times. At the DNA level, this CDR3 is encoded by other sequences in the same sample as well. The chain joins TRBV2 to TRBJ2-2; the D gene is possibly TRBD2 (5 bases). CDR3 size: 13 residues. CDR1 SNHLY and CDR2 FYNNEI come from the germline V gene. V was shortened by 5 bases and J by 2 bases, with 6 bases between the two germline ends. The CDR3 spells CASSSGNTGELFF. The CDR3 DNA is TGTGCCAGCAGTAGCGGCAACACCGGGGAGCTGTTTTTT.

CDR3 nucleotides: TGTGCCAGCAGGACTAGCGGGACCGCCTACGAGCAGTACTTC. Its translation: CASRTSGTAYEQYF. The chain couples TRBV7-9 to TRBJ2-7; 11 nucleotides match TRBD2. Looked up from germline, CDR1 is SEHNR and CDR2 is FQNEAQ (reference sequence). Trimming cost V 6 bases and J 2 bases; bases outside gene matches: 3. The CDR3 is 14 amino acids.

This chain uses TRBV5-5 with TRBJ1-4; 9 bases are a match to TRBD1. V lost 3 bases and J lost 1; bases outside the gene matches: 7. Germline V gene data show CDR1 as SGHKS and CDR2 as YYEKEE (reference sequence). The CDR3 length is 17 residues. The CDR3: CASSYYRGRGTNEKLFF. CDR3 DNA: TGTGCCAGCAGCTACTACAGGGGGCGAGGAACTAATGAAAAACTGTTTTTT. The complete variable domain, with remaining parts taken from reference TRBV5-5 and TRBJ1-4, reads DAGVTQSPTHLIKTRGQQVTLRCSPISGHKSVSWYQQVLGQGPQFIFQYYEKEERGRGNFPDRFSARQFPNYSSELNVNALLLGDSALYLCASSYYRGRGTNEKLFFGSGTQLSVL.

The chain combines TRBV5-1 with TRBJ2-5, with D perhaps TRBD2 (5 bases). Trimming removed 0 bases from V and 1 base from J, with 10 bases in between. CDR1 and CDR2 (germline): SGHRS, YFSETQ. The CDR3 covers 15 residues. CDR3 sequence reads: CASSLVGEGQETQYF. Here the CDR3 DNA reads TGCGCCAGCAGCTTGGTTGGTGAGGGCCAAGAGACCCAGTACTTC.

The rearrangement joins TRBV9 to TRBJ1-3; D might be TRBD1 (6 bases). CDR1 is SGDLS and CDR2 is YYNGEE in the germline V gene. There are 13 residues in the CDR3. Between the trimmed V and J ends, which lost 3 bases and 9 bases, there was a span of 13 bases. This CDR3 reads CASSAGTSATIYF. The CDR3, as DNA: TGTGCCAGCAGCGCGGGGACATCAGCCACCATATATTTT.

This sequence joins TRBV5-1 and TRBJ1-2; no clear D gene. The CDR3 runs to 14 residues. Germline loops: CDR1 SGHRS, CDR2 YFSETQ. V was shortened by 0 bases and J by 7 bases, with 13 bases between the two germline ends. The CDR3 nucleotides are TGCGCCAGCAGCTTGGCCGGGGTAATCGGTGGCTACACCTTC. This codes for CASSLAGVIGGYTF.

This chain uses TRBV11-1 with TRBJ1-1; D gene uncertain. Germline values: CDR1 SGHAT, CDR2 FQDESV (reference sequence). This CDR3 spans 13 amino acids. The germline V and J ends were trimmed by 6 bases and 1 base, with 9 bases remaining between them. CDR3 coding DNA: TGTGCCAGCAGATCCTGGCCGAACACTGAAGCTTTCTTT. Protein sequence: CASRSWPNTEAFF.

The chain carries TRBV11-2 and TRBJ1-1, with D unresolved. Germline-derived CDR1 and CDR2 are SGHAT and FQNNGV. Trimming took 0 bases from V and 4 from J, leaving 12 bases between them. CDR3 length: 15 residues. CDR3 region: CASSLDRVTLTEAFF. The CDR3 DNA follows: TGTGCCAGCAGCTTAGATCGGGTGACACTCACTGAAGCTTTCTTT.

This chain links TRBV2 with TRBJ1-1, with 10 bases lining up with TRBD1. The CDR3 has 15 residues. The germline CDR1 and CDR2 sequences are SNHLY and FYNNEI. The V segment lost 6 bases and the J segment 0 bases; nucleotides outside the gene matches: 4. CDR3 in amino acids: CASRPTGGMNTEAFF. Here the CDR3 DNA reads TGTGCCAGCAGGCCGACAGGGGGCATGAACACTGAAGCTTTCTTT.